These 14 T cell receptor beta chains came from one sample sequenced in a study of shared clonotypes between healthy human individuals. Assay: immunoSEQ multiplex PCR; the TCRdb copy retains only in-frame clones and omits some. The sample includes roughly 810,000 clones, around 96% seen only once; the top ten take roughly 0.23%. Only CD45RO-negative cells positively selected for CCR7 counted as naive CD8 cells, so terminally differentiated effector memory CD45RA+ cells were excluded. Specimen: naive CD8+ T cells sorted from blood. The receptor source for this set is a man aged 25-40 years in good health.

The gene calls are TRBV7-7 and TRBJ2-1, with D uncertain. V shed 6 bases and J shed 5 bases, with 11 bases lying between them. CDR1 and CDR2 (germline): SSHAT, FNYEAQ (reference sequence). The CDR3 contains 13 residues. CDR3 sequence (DNA): TGTGCCAGCAGTCTGACTCGGGACAATGAGCAGTTCTTC. Translating it yields CASSLTRDNEQFF.

This clone was seen only once. The gene calls are TRBV5-4 and TRBJ2-3, with a tentative D call TRBD1 (5 bases). The CDR3 is 15 residues long. Germline CDR1 reads SGHNT; CDR2 reads YYREEE (reference sequence). Trimming left V 4 bases short and J 3 bases short, with 15 bases between. This CDR3 reads CASSPIGARTDTQYF. The CDR3 DNA reads TGTGCCAGCAGCCCGATAGGGGCTCGGACAGATACGCAGTATTTT.

The chain combines TRBV29-1 with TRBJ2-3; TRBD2 matches 8 bases. The germline V gene has CDR1 SQVTM and CDR2 ANQGSEA. The J segment lost 0 bases and the V segment lost 1 base, leaving 6 bases of the junction unmatched. The CDR3 extends over 16 amino acids. CDR3 nucleotide sequence: TGCAGCGTTGAAGGCAGGCGGGAGGAGAGCACAGATACGCAGTATTTT. This codes for CSVEGRREESTDTQYF.

V usage is TRBV9 and J usage is TRBJ2-3, with D possibly matching TRBD2 (6 bases). Germline CDR1 reads SGDLS; CDR2 reads YYNGEE. This CDR3 region has 14 residues. The V end lost 2 bases, the J end lost 2 bases, and 9 bases lay between the germline ends. The CDR3 DNA reads TGTGCCAGCAGCGTGTCGGGAGTCACAGATACGCAGTATTTT. Encoded protein: CASSVSGVTDTQYF.

The chain joins TRBV30 to TRBJ2-7; TRBD1 is a possible D gene (6 bases). Trimming shortened V by 5 bases and J by 4 bases, and 12 bases separated the two germline ends. Germline-derived CDR1 and CDR2 are GTSNPN and SVGIG (reference sequence). This CDR3 has 12 residues. DNA of the CDR3: TGTGCCTGGGGGGGCTCGGGTTACGAGCAGTACTTC. This translates into CAWGGSGYEQYF.

The chain joins TRBV27 to TRBJ2-1; 7 bases map to TRBD1. The V gene's germline CDR1 is MNHEY and CDR2 SMNVEV (reference sequence). J lost 7 bases, V lost 10 bases, and 13 bases had no gene match. There are 14 residues in the CDR3. The CDR3 is CATNSQGVWNEQFF. CDR3 nucleotide sequence: TGTGCCACCAATTCGCAGGGGGTTTGGAATGAGCAGTTCTTC.

This chain uses TRBV4-3 with TRBJ2-7; possibly TRBD2 for D (6 bases). CDR3 length equals 16 residues. V gave up 0 bases and J gave up 4 bases, with 16 bases separating them. Germline V lookup: CDR1 LGHNA, CDR2 YSLEER. CDR3 sequence: CASSQDMEGSTYEQYF. CDR3 nucleotides: TGCGCCAGCAGCCAAGATATGGAGGGCAGCACGTACGAGCAGTACTTC.

This chain uses TRBV10-3 with TRBJ2-2; D uncertain. Germline lookup yields CDR1 ENHRY and CDR2 SYGVKD. V lost 8 bases and J lost 5, with 12 bases in between. The length of the CDR3 is 13 residues. This CDR3 is CAIGSVDTGELFF. CDR3 DNA sequence: TGTGCCATCGGGTCTGTGGATACCGGGGAGCTGTTTTTT.

The chain joins TRBV7-2 to TRBJ1-1; D is perhaps TRBD1 (5 bases). With 6 bases removed from V and 0 bases from J, the gap between germline ends came to 8 bases. Germline V gives CDR1 SGHTA, CDR2 FQGNSA. This CDR3 has 13 amino acids. CDR3 nucleotide sequence: TGTGCCAGCAGGGGGGGTGTGAACACTGAAGCTTTCTTT. This sequence encodes CASRGGVNTEAFF.

The V and J genes are TRBV9 and TRBJ2-1; 8 bases fit TRBD2. Germline V CDR1 and CDR2: SGDLS, YYNGEE. The CDR3 has 18 amino acids. The J segment lost 6 bases and the V segment lost 0 bases, leaving 14 bases of the junction unmatched. CDR3 region: CASSVAFQSSGISNEQFF. The CDR3 DNA follows: TGTGCCAGCAGCGTAGCTTTCCAGAGTAGCGGGATTAGCAATGAGCAGTTCTTC.

The chain carries TRBV7-8 and TRBJ2-2; TRBD2 matches 7 bases. The CDR3 has 19 amino acids. Germline V gene sequence: CDR1 SGHVS, CDR2 FQNEAQ. V shed 3 bases, J shed 0 bases, and the junction held 13 bases outside the gene matches. The DNA of the CDR3 is TGTGCCAGCAGCTTCAGGCCCCTAGCGGACTACGCGAACACCGGGGAGCTGTTTTTT. Amino acids: CASSFRPLADYANTGELFF.

The rearrangement uses TRBV7-3 and TRBJ2-3; D is ambiguous. V lost 2 bases and J 4 bases, leaving 4 bases between the germline ends. The CDR3 is 12 residues long. Looked up from germline, CDR1 is SGHTA and CDR2 is FQGTGA. The CDR3 here is CASSLYPDTQYF. CDR3 DNA sequence: TGTGCCAGCAGCTTATATCCAGATACGCAGTATTTT.

This chain links TRBV29-1 with TRBJ2-7; 13 positions agree with TRBD2. The CDR3 runs to 16 residues. CDR1 is SQVTM and CDR2 is ANQGSEA in the germline V gene. The V and J ends lost 7 bases and 3 bases, in that order; junction bases with no gene match: 12. This chain's CDR3 is CSAMISGTSGDYEQYF. DNA of the CDR3: TGCAGCGCTATGATTTCCGGGACTAGCGGGGACTACGAGCAGTACTTC.

V is TRBV4-1 and J is TRBJ2-1; D uncertain. CDR1 is MGHRA and CDR2 is YSYEKL in the germline V gene. The CDR3 runs to 14 residues. Trimming left V 2 bases short and J 3 bases short, with 8 bases between. For the CDR3, the DNA is TGCGCCAGCAGCCAAATGGGGAACTACAATGAGCAGTTCTTC. Translating gives CASSQMGNYNEQFF.